The 26 T cell receptor beta chains below were found in one sample sequenced in a study of identical twins. TCRdb itself ran the 5' RACE reads through MiXCR, one entry per CDR3 protein. The sample carries 550,000 to 700,000 distinct CDR3 sequences, around 9.6% recorded once. These data also formed part of another study, on yellow fever vaccine responses in identical twins.

Sequenced material: PBMCs. The receptors shown here come from a woman under 30 in good health.

In this sample, this clonotype turned up a few times. The V and J genes are TRBV12-3 or TRBV12-4 and TRBJ2-2; D perhaps matches TRBD1 (5 bases). This CDR3 contains 15 residues. Trimming took 5 bases from V and 4 from J, leaving 14 bases between them. CDR3 amino acids: CASSADRKSTGELFF. The DNA of the CDR3 is TGTGCCAGCAGTGCAGACAGAAAAAGCACCGGGGAGCTGTTTTTT.

The genes are TRBV28 and TRBJ2-6; possible D gene TRBD1, 5 bases. V dropped 5 bases and J dropped 0 bases, with 14 bases sitting between them. The CDR3 is made up of 17 amino acids. CDR1 and CDR2 (germline): MDHEN, SYDVKM. The DNA for the CDR3 is TGTGCCAGCAGTCAGGGTTTTTCCAGCTCTGGGGCCAACGTCCTGACTTTC. Residues: CASSQGFSSSGANVLTF.

This clonotype has a handful of counts. The chain employs TRBV7-9 and TRBJ2-3; D gene uncertain. Between the trimmed V and J ends, which lost 2 bases and 0 bases, there was a span of 6 bases. Germline CDR1 and CDR2: SEHNR and FQNEAQ (reference sequence). The CDR3 loop spans 14 amino acids. The CDR3 loop is CASSLPTSTDTQYF. The CDR3 coding sequence is TGTGCCAGCAGCTTACCGACTAGCACAGATACGCAGTATTTT.

This clonotype appeared a single time. The J gene is TRBJ2-2, the V gene TRBV5-1, with a possible D match to TRBD1 (6 bases). Trimming left V 2 bases short and J 3 bases short, with 11 bases between. The CDR3 loop spans 15 amino acids. CDR1 and CDR2 (germline): SGHRS, YFSETQ. CDR3 nucleotides: TGCGCCAGCAGCTTTAAAGGGGGAGACACCGGGGAGCTGTTTTTT. Translating gives CASSFKGGDTGELFF.

This clonotype was seen at least ten times. The gene calls are TRBV11-2 and TRBJ2-1; 15 bases line up with TRBD2. The CDR3 has 17 residues. Germline CDR1 is SGHAT and CDR2 is FQNNGV. Germline trimming cut 1 base from V and 8 bases from J; bases unmatched to any gene: 6. CDR3 nucleotide sequence: TGTGCCAGCAGCTTAGTTGCCGGGACTAGCGGGGGGTATGAGCAGTTCTTC. It codes for CASSLVAGTSGGYEQFF.

The chain has TRBV6-2 or TRBV6-3 and TRBJ2-7; TRBD2 aligns across 8 bases. The CDR3 sequence is 14 residues long. Trimming at V came to 5 bases and at J to 3 bases, leaving 6 bases not matched to a gene. Germline V gene sequence: CDR1 MNHEY, CDR2 SVGEGT. CDR3 bases: TGTGCCAGCAGTCGAATAGCGGGACTCTACGAGCAGTACTTC. This translates into CASSRIAGLYEQYF.

This clonotype was seen ten or more times. This chain uses TRBV7-2 with TRBJ1-1; D not certain. In germline, CDR1 is SGHTA, CDR2 FQGNSA. The germline V and J ends were trimmed by 4 bases and 7 bases, with 10 bases remaining between them. The CDR3 totals 12 residues. The CDR3 loop is CASSSRGREAFF. CDR3 DNA: TGTGCCAGCAGCTCCCGAGGACGTGAAGCTTTCTTT.

The chain carries TRBV20-1 and TRBJ2-3, with unresolved D. Germline V gives CDR1 DFQATT, CDR2 SNEGSKA (reference sequence). V was pared by 3 bases and J by 4 bases, with 17 bases between. The CDR3 sequence is 15 residues long. The CDR3 DNA reads TGCAGTGCTAGCCACCGCACAGACTCTGCAGATACGCAGTATTTT. Protein: CSASHRTDSADTQYF.

This clonotype was observed many times. The V and J genes are TRBV12-3 or TRBV12-4 and TRBJ2-3; D not certain. V shed 7 bases and J shed 4 bases, with 18 bases lying between them. The CDR3 length is 15 residues. The CDR3 coding sequence is TGTGCCAGCACCCTGGGTGGAAAAGGATCAGATACGCAGTATTTT. The encoded protein is CASTLGGKGSDTQYF.

The sample holds a few counts of this clonotype. The V and J genes are TRBV27 and TRBJ2-7; 12 bases match TRBD2. The V gene end was trimmed by 8 bases and the J gene end by 5 bases; junction bases not matched to a gene: 1. Germline lookup yields CDR1 MNHEY and CDR2 SMNVEV (reference sequence). The CDR3 spans 12 residues. The CDR3 DNA reads as TGTGCCAGCGGACTAGCGGGAAACGAGCAGTACTTC. It encodes CASGLAGNEQYF.

Only a few counts were recorded for this clonotype. The chain joins TRBV3-1 to TRBJ1-1; 7 bases match TRBD1. The V gene's germline CDR1 is LGHDT and CDR2 YNNKEL (reference sequence). Trimming cost V 1 base and J 6 bases; bases outside gene matches: 8. This CDR3 has 15 amino acids. This chain's CDR3 is CASSQGQGGLAEAFF. The DNA for the CDR3 is TGTGCCAGCAGCCAAGGGCAGGGGGGACTTGCTGAAGCTTTCTTT.

This clonotype was detected a few times. The chain recombines TRBV6-5 with TRBJ2-1; tentative D call: TRBD2 (6 bases). Germline CDR1 and CDR2: MNHEY and SVGAGI. The CDR3 totals 14 residues. V gave up 3 bases and J gave up 9 bases, with 15 bases separating them. The CDR3 loop is CASSYSGAPFEQFF. The DNA of the CDR3 is TGTGCCAGCAGTTATAGCGGAGCTCCATTTGAGCAGTTCTTC.

This clonotype has just a few counts. The rearrangement uses TRBV6-5 and TRBJ1-6, with D maybe TRBD1 (6 bases). The V end lost 2 bases, the J end lost 7 bases, and 12 bases lay between the germline ends. Germline assignment: CDR1 MNHEY and CDR2 SVGAGI. This CDR3 contains 15 residues. The chain's CDR3 is CASSYPGGSNSPLHF. CDR3 coding DNA: TGTGCCAGCAGTTACCCGGGGGGCTCCAATTCACCCCTCCACTTT.

V and J are TRBV13 and TRBJ2-3; D is undetermined. Germline V gene data show CDR1 as PRHDT and CDR2 as FYEKMQ (reference sequence). The CDR3 covers 13 residues. V lost 1 base and J lost 2, with 4 bases in between. DNA of the CDR3: TGTGCCAGCAGCTTAGAACCCACAGATACGCAGTATTTT. Protein sequence: CASSLEPTDTQYF.

There are many counts of this clonotype. The chain joins TRBV6-5 to TRBJ1-1, with TRBD1 matching 7 bases. The CDR3 length is 17 residues. J gave up 1 base and V 6 bases, and 14 bases lay outside the gene matches. Germline-derived CDR1 and CDR2 are MNHEY and SVGAGI. For the CDR3, the DNA is TGTGCCAGCAGCTACACCCCTTGGGGACAGTCGAACACTGAAGCTTTCTTT. Translating it yields CASSYTPWGQSNTEAFF.

The V call is TRBV2, the J call TRBJ2-5; TRBD2 might be the D (5 bases). Germline V gives CDR1 SNHLY, CDR2 FYNNEI. The CDR3 is 16 residues long. V was clipped by 6 bases and J by 2 bases, with 19 bases between them. The CDR3: CASRSSLRVVQETQYF. The DNA for the CDR3 is TGTGCCAGCAGGTCTAGCTTGCGGGTGGTACAAGAGACCCAGTACTTC.

This clonotype was observed a few times. The chain joins TRBV2 to TRBJ2-1; the match to TRBD2 covers 12 bases. J gave up 9 bases and V 10 bases, and 7 bases lay outside the gene matches. From germline, CDR1 is SNHLY and CDR2 FYNNEI. The CDR3 sequence is 13 residues long. Here the CDR3 DNA reads TGTGCCACCCGGACTAGCGGGGTCGGTGAGCAGTTCTTC. Translated, it gives CATRTSGVGEQFF.

This clonotype was seen at least ten times. This chain joins TRBV5-1 and TRBJ2-5; weak D call: TRBD2 (5 bases). The germline gives CDR1 SGHRS, CDR2 YFSETQ. V gave up 0 bases and J gave up 2 bases, with 8 bases separating them. CDR3 length equals 14 residues. The CDR3 DNA is TGCGCCAGCAGCTTGGACGGGATTCAAGAGACCCAGTACTTC. It encodes CASSLDGIQETQYF.

This clonotype has a count of ten or more. This sequence joins TRBV24-1 and TRBJ1-1; TRBD1 is a possible D gene (5 bases). This CDR3 is 14 amino acids long. V lost 8 bases, J lost 4 bases, and 16 bases lay in between. The V gene's germline CDR1 is KGHDR and CDR2 SFDVKD. CDR3 in DNA: TGTGCCACCAAAGGGGAGGGGCGAAGCACTGAAGCTTTCTTT. It specifies CATKGEGRSTEAFF.

The chain is built from TRBV28 and TRBJ2-6; 11 bases are shared with TRBD1. CDR1 is MDHEN and CDR2 is SYDVKM in the germline V gene. J was trimmed by 12 bases and V by 8 bases; bases with no gene match: 6. The CDR3 runs to 13 residues. In DNA form, the CDR3 reads TGTGCCAGCGAGGGGGACAGGGGGGGCGTCCTGACTTTC. It yields the protein CASEGDRGGVLTF.

The CDR3 spells CASSHTGVTYEQYF. CDR3 sequence (DNA): TGTGCCAGCAGCCACACAGGGGTAACCTACGAGCAGTACTTC. The chain is built from TRBV3-1 and TRBJ2-7; 7 nucleotides line up with TRBD1. The V and J ends lost 3 bases and 2 bases, in that order; junction bases with no gene match: 4. This CDR3 is built from 14 residues. CDR1 is LGHDT and CDR2 is YNNKEL in the germline V gene (reference sequence).

This clonotype has just a few counts. The chain recombines TRBV15 with TRBJ2-3; 12 bases fit TRBD1. CDR3 length: 16 amino acids. The germline gives CDR1 LNHNV, CDR2 YYDKDF (reference sequence). The ends lost 1 base at V and 5 bases at J; junction bases unmatched: 4. CDR3 coding DNA: TGTGCCACCAGCAGAGGCGGGACAGGGGGCGTAGATACGCAGTATTTT. Residues: CATSRGGTGGVDTQYF.

A note on this clonotype: The junction departs from the called germline gene at one end, perhaps through a read error. The J gene is TRBJ2-1, the V gene TRBV10-3; D ambiguous. This CDR3 comprises 16 residues. The germline CDR1 and CDR2 sequences are ENHRY and SYGVKD. CDR3: CAISESVGPKPREQFF. The CDR3 DNA follows: TGTGCCATCAGCGAGTCCGTTGGACCCAAGCCCCGTGAGCAGTTCTTC.

This clonotype was seen a few times. The V call is TRBV15, the J call TRBJ2-2; D is uncertain. Germline lookup yields CDR1 LNHNV and CDR2 YYDKDF (reference sequence). V gave up 0 bases and J gave up 6 bases, with 17 bases separating them. The CDR3 contains 17 residues. The CDR3 loop reads CATSRDRINLIAGELFF. The CDR3 DNA sequence: TGTGCCACCAGCAGAGATCGTATTAACTTAATTGCCGGGGAGCTGTTTTTT.

This clonotype came up a few times. The chain is built from TRBV9 and TRBJ1-1, with D possibly matching TRBD1 (6 bases). The CDR3 is 15 amino acids. The germline V gene encodes CDR1 SGDLS and CDR2 YYNGEE. V dropped 0 bases and J dropped 0 bases, with 9 bases sitting between them. The CDR3 is CASSVDGTLNTEAFF. In DNA, the CDR3 is TGTGCCAGCAGCGTAGATGGGACATTGAACACTGAAGCTTTCTTT.

This clonotype came up a few times. This rearrangement joins TRBV21-1 to TRBJ2-5. TRBV21-1 is a recognized pseudogene. The CDR3 is made up of 11 amino acids. The CDR3 nucleotides read TGTGCCAGCCGTGGGTTGGAGACCCAGTACTTC. Amino acid sequence: CASRGLETQYF.